This entry lists 29 T cell receptor beta chains sequenced from one sample in a study of CD8+ T cells in alopecia areata. Extraction of RNA preceded its reverse transcription into cDNA, which served as the sequencing template. Some clones are missing from TCRdb's copy, which holds only in-frame ones; the method was immunoSEQ multiplex PCR. The sample lists approximately 99,000 clones; approximately 59% were seen once. Specimen: CD8+ T cells sorted from blood. These receptors came from a human donor in good health.

The chain combines TRBV7-6 with TRBJ2-2; TRBD2 matches at 9 bases. Trimming removed 1 base from V and 1 base from J; junction bases left unmatched: 1. Germline V gives CDR1 SGHVS, CDR2 FNYEAQ. The CDR3 length is 16 residues. The CDR3 is CASSLGLAVNTGELFF. The CDR3 DNA follows: TGTGCCAGCAGCTTAGGACTAGCGGTGAACACCGGGGAGCTGTTTTTT.

The chain's CDR3 is CASSPTGGYTEAFF. For the CDR3, the DNA is TGTGCCAGCTCCCCGACAGGGGGCTACACTGAAGCTTTCTTT. The chain is built from TRBV18 and TRBJ1-1, with TRBD1 matching over 10 bases. The CDR3 contains 14 residues. Germline CDR1 is KGHSH and CDR2 is LQKENI. V dropped 6 bases and J dropped 3; count of bases not matched to a gene: 4.

The gene calls are TRBV5-6 and TRBJ1-2, with D possibly TRBD1 on 5 matching bases. Germline V gives CDR1 SGHDT, CDR2 YYEEEE. The CDR3 has 17 residues. The V gene lost 5 bases and the J gene lost 2 bases, with 22 bases spanning the gap. CDR3 nucleotides: TGTGCCAGCAGTCCAGGACGGACACGACCTAACAACTATGGCTACACCTTC. It translates to CASSPGRTRPNNYGYTF.

The rearrangement links TRBV19 to TRBJ2-5, with D possibly being TRBD1 (6 bases). The germline V gene encodes CDR1 LNHDA and CDR2 SQIVND (reference sequence). The CDR3 covers 14 residues. V was clipped by 6 bases and J by 2 bases, with 13 bases between them. CDR3 DNA: TGTGCCAGTAGCAGATCCAGGGGTCAAGAGACCCAGTACTTC. It encodes CASSRSRGQETQYF.

V and J are TRBV9 and TRBJ2-5; D is ambiguous. This CDR3 has 12 residues. V dropped 3 bases and J dropped 7 bases, with 10 bases sitting between them. In germline, CDR1 is SGDLS, CDR2 YYNGEE. As DNA, the CDR3 is TGTGCCAGCAGCGAGAATAGTGGGACCCAGTACTTC. Residues: CASSENSGTQYF. The entire variable domain, with the rest obtained from reference TRBV9 and TRBJ2-5, is as follows: DSGVTQTPKHLITATGQRVTLRCSPRSGDLSVYWYQQSLDQGLQFLIQYYNGEERAKGNILERFSAQQFPDLHSELNLSSLELGDSALYFCASSENSGTQYFGPGTRLLVL.

J is TRBJ2-5 and V is TRBV15; 8 positions agree with TRBD2. The V gene's germline CDR1 is LNHNV and CDR2 YYDKDF (reference sequence). CDR3 size: 17 residues. V dropped 4 bases and J dropped 0; count of bases not matched to a gene: 10. In DNA form, the CDR3 reads TGTGCCACCAGCACACCAGGGGCTAGCGGGTACCAAGAGACCCAGTACTTC. It encodes CATSTPGASGYQETQYF.

The chain uses TRBV6-5 and TRBJ2-3, with 10 nucleotides matching TRBD2. This CDR3 spans 15 amino acids. The germline CDR1 and CDR2 sequences are MNHEY and SVGAGI. V lost 5 bases, J lost 1 base, and 3 bases stayed unmatched. CDR3 sequence reads: CASSSTSGGTDTQYF. CDR3 sequence (DNA): TGTGCCAGCAGTAGTACTAGCGGGGGCACAGATACGCAGTATTTT.

This chain uses TRBV5-1 with TRBJ2-1; D tentatively fits TRBD1 or TRBD2 (5 bases each). Germline lookup yields CDR1 SGHRS and CDR2 YFSETQ. The CDR3 extends over 16 amino acids. V lost 4 bases to trimming and J lost 6 bases, with 20 bases between them. The CDR3 nucleotides read TGCGCCAGCAGCCCATGGGGCAGGGACGAACTCAATGAGCAGTTCTTC. It codes for CASSPWGRDELNEQFF.

This clone has more than one count but fewer than ten. V and J are TRBV13 and TRBJ2-1, with D possibly being TRBD1 (5 bases). The CDR3 is 13 amino acids. V was cut by 0 bases and J by 7 bases, with 7 bases left in between. Germline V CDR1 and CDR2: PRHDT, FYEKMQ (reference sequence). As DNA, the CDR3 is TGTGCCAGCAGCTTAGGGACAGAGAATGAGCAGTTCTTC. It yields the protein CASSLGTENEQFF.

This chain links TRBV25-1 with TRBJ2-5; tentatively, D is TRBD2 (6 bases). This CDR3 region has 16 residues. Trimming stripped 1 base from V and 2 bases from J, with 14 bases between. CDR1 and CDR2 from the germline V gene are MGHDK and SYGVNS. CDR3 amino acids: CASSELVSGVQETQYF. CDR3 DNA: TGTGCCAGCAGTGAATTGGTTAGCGGTGTGCAAGAGACCCAGTACTTC.

V and J are TRBV6-1 and TRBJ2-5; weak D call: TRBD1 (6 bases). The J call may be mistaken, given a closer DNA end match to TRBJ2-7. The CDR3 covers 15 residues. Germline V lookup: CDR1 MNHNS, CDR2 SASEGT. CDR3 sequence (DNA): TGTGCCAGCAGTGAAGCAAACACAGGGTCCTACGAGCAGTACTTC. Translating it yields CASSEANTGSYEQYF.

This rearrangement joins TRBV2 to TRBJ2-5, with D perhaps matching TRBD1 (5 bases). Germline V gene data show CDR1 as SNHLY and CDR2 as FYNNEI. Deletions cut 2 bases from V and 1 base from J, with 11 bases between. The CDR3 covers 15 residues. CDR3 DNA sequence: TGTGCCAGCAGTGAACATCCAGGGCGCCAAGAGACCCAGTACTTC. This encodes CASSEHPGRQETQYF.

In its sample, this clone was seen a few times. The chain couples TRBV13 to TRBJ1-1; 7 bases match TRBD1. The CDR3 consists of 18 residues. V trimming: 1 base; J trimming: 0 bases; junction bases outside the gene matches: 11. CDR1 is PRHDT, CDR2 FYEKMQ, per germline (reference sequence). CDR3 region: CASSLVDRASLMNTEAFF. CDR3 bases: TGTGCCAGCAGCTTAGTCGACAGGGCCTCTTTAATGAACACTGAAGCTTTCTTT.

The chain recombines TRBV10-3 with TRBJ1-5; maybe TRBD1 (6 bases). Germline CDR1 and CDR2: ENHRY and SYGVKD. This CDR3 has 14 amino acids. The V gene lost 3 bases and the J gene lost 3 bases, with 9 bases spanning the gap. CDR3: CAISDQGINQPQHF. CDR3 in DNA: TGTGCCATCAGTGACCAGGGGATCAATCAGCCCCAGCATTTT.

The genes are TRBV29-1 and TRBJ2-7; 7 bases line up with TRBD1. Per germline, CDR1 SQVTM and CDR2 ANQGSEA. The J segment lost 0 bases and the V segment lost 0 bases, leaving 2 bases of the junction unmatched. The CDR3 runs to 14 residues. The CDR3, as DNA: TGCAGCGTTGAAGATAACAGGGGCTCCTACGAGCAGTACTTC. The encoded protein is CSVEDNRGSYEQYF.

The chain uses TRBV15 and TRBJ2-1, with a possible D match to TRBD2 (5 bases). This CDR3 spans 16 amino acids. Per germline, CDR1 LNHNV and CDR2 YYDKDF (reference sequence). Deletions cut 0 bases from V and 5 bases from J, with 14 bases between. The CDR3 nucleotides are TGTGCCACCAGCAGAGATCTGCCAGACTACCACAATGAGCAGTTCTTC. Translation gives CATSRDLPDYHNEQFF.

The chain combines TRBV5-4 with TRBJ2-5; a weak D match, TRBD1 (6 bases). This CDR3 has 15 residues. CDR1 SGHNT and CDR2 YYREEE come from the germline V gene (reference sequence). V dropped 1 base and J dropped 2 bases, with 12 bases sitting between them. In DNA, the CDR3 is TGTGCCAGCAGCTTGTATCTGGGGACACAAGAGACCCAGTACTTC. Translation: CASSLYLGTQETQYF.

This chain uses TRBV4-3 with TRBJ2-7, with 10 bases that match TRBD2. In germline, CDR1 is LGHNA, CDR2 YSLEER. The CDR3 runs 17 residues. V trimming: 2 bases; J trimming: 0 bases; junction bases outside the gene matches: 7. The CDR3 here is CASSQSLAGVSSYEQYF. The CDR3 DNA reads as TGCGCCAGCAGCCAAAGTCTAGCGGGGGTAAGCTCCTACGAGCAGTACTTC.

The chain is built from TRBV29-1 and TRBJ2-1, with 7 positions matching TRBD2. The CDR3 totals 11 residues. Germline lookup yields CDR1 SQVTM and CDR2 ANQGSEA. The junction had 7 bases not matched to a gene; V was cut back by 7 bases and J by 10 bases. CDR3 in amino acids: CSADRGGEQFF. CDR3 in DNA: TGCAGCGCCGACCGGGGAGGGGAGCAGTTCTTC.

The chain uses TRBV28 and TRBJ2-5; D may be TRBD2 (6 bases). The germline V gene encodes CDR1 MDHEN and CDR2 SYDVKM. V lost 7 bases to trimming and J lost 4 bases, with 10 bases between them. The CDR3 is 12 amino acids. The CDR3 DNA reads TGTGCCAGCAACGCCGGGGGAGAGACCCAGTACTTC. This encodes CASNAGGETQYF.

This clone appeared a few times. The chain combines TRBV6-1 with TRBJ1-5, with 8 bases aligning to TRBD1. V lost 2 bases, J lost 3 bases, and 6 bases stayed unmatched. Germline-derived CDR1 and CDR2 are MNHNS and SASEGT. The CDR3 extends over 16 amino acids. In DNA, the CDR3 is TGTGCCAGCAGTGAAATAGGGACAGGATACAATCAGCCCCAGCATTTT. Amino acids: CASSEIGTGYNQPQHF.

The chain employs TRBV2 and TRBJ2-5; 9 nucleotides agree with TRBD1. The CDR3 covers 16 residues. The J segment lost 0 bases and the V segment lost 4 bases, leaving 6 bases of the junction unmatched. Per the germline V gene, CDR1 is SNHLY and CDR2 is FYNNEI. The CDR3 loop is CASSALDRGDQETQYF. The CDR3 DNA reads as TGTGCCAGCAGTGCGCTGGACAGGGGCGACCAAGAGACCCAGTACTTC.

V is TRBV12-5 and J is TRBJ2-1, with D tentatively TRBD1 or TRBD2 (5 bases each). The germline gives CDR1 LGHNT, CDR2 FRNRAP. The CDR3 spans 16 residues. V gave up 0 bases and J gave up 5 bases, with 14 bases separating them. The CDR3 region has the DNA TGTGCTAGTGGTTTGGTGCGCTTTGGGGGAAACAATGAGCAGTTCTTC. Translation gives CASGLVRFGGNNEQFF.

Only a few counts were recorded for this clone. A read error may be the cause here, since a much bigger clone is one base away. This rearrangement joins TRBV9 to TRBJ2-3; no definite D call. Per germline, CDR1 SGDLS and CDR2 YYNGEE. Trimming took off 4 bases at V and 2 bases at J, with 2 bases between the two ends. The CDR3 loop spans 11 amino acids. The CDR3 here is CASSITDTQYF. CDR3 bases: TGTGCCAGCAGCATCACAGATACGCAGTATTTT.

The CDR3 bases are TGTGCCAGCAGCTTAGTTATAGGGCAGGGGTACCACGAGCAGTACTTC. This codes for CASSLVIGQGYHEQYF. This chain links TRBV7-9 with TRBJ2-7; TRBD1 is a possible D gene (6 bases). Trimming left V 1 base short and J 5 bases short, with 18 bases between. Germline V gene data show CDR1 as SEHNR and CDR2 as FQNEAQ (reference sequence). The CDR3 is 16 residues long.

The genes are TRBV9 and TRBJ1-4; D unclear. CDR3 length equals 14 residues. The germline V and J ends were trimmed by 0 bases and 3 bases, with 6 bases remaining between them. From germline, CDR1 is SGDLS and CDR2 YYNGEE. The CDR3: CASSVDGSNEKLFF. As DNA, the CDR3 is TGTGCCAGCAGCGTAGACGGATCTAATGAAAAACTGTTTTTT. The full variable domain, with the rest looked up from reference TRBV9 and TRBJ1-4, is DSGVTQTPKHLITATGQRVTLRCSPRSGDLSVYWYQQSLDQGLQFLIQYYNGEERAKGNILERFSAQQFPDLHSELNLSSLELGDSALYFCASSVDGSNEKLFFGSGTQLSVL.

This clone was observed a few times. The chain has TRBV7-9 and TRBJ2-4, with a possible D match to TRBD1 (6 bases). This CDR3 spans 13 amino acids. Germline CDR1 and CDR2: SEHNR and FQNEAQ (reference sequence). Between the trimmed V and J ends, which lost 4 bases and 9 bases, there was a span of 13 bases. The CDR3 loop is CASSSPGQVIQYF. The CDR3 nucleotides read TGTGCCAGCAGCTCCCCGGGACAAGTCATTCAGTACTTC.

This chain links TRBV6-1 with TRBJ2-6, with D perhaps TRBD2 (6 bases). V shed 3 bases and J shed 0 bases, with 12 bases lying between them. Germline values: CDR1 MNHNS, CDR2 SASEGT. The CDR3 runs 17 residues. Written as DNA, the CDR3 is TGTGCCAGCAGTGACGATCCGGGAGACTCTGGGGCCAACGTCCTGACTTTC. It is translated as CASSDDPGDSGANVLTF.

This chain connects TRBV1 to TRBJ2-3. TRBV1 is a pseudogene segment. This CDR3 contains 17 residues. This CDR3 reads CTSSQDRGPTGTDTQYF. The CDR3 bases are TGCACCAGCAGCCAAGATAGGGGACCCACCGGCACAGATACGCAGTATTTT.